Described below is a single T cell receptor (beta chain) sequence and its context. What it binds is unknown. For CDR3 and TCR beta VDJ profiling, genomic DNA was the template used. TCRdb reanalysed the reads using MiXCR and keeps one entry per CDR3 protein. This table holds approximately 160,000 distinct CDR3 sequences, roughly half found once. This specimen comes from a study of CD8+CD57+ T cells in acquired aplastic anemia. Study at large: Sorted CD4+ and CD8+ cell DNA averaged around 3 ug.

The germline V gene has CDR1 ENHRY and CDR2 SYGVKD. Unmatched junction bases numbered 7, after V lost 6 bases and J lost 2 bases. This CDR3 is built from 15 residues. General study points: In common between the patients and the controls were around 30 CD8+ CDR3 sequences.

Previously, flow cytometry had revealed CD8+CD57+ cell expansion in the patients chosen for sequencing. A severe acquired aplastic anemia diagnosis applied to all patients. Patients were untreated when blood was sampled. The gene calls are TRBV10-3 and TRBJ2-7, with 10 nucleotides matching TRBD1. Sequencing was done on a sample of sorted CD4+, CD8+, or CD8+CD57+ T cells (not recorded which) from PBMCs. The sequence was collected from a human donor with aplastic anemia. This CDR3 reads CAISVDRGLAYEQYF. The DNA of the CDR3 is TGTGCCATCAGCGTAGACAGGGGGCTAGCCTACGAGCAGTACTTC.